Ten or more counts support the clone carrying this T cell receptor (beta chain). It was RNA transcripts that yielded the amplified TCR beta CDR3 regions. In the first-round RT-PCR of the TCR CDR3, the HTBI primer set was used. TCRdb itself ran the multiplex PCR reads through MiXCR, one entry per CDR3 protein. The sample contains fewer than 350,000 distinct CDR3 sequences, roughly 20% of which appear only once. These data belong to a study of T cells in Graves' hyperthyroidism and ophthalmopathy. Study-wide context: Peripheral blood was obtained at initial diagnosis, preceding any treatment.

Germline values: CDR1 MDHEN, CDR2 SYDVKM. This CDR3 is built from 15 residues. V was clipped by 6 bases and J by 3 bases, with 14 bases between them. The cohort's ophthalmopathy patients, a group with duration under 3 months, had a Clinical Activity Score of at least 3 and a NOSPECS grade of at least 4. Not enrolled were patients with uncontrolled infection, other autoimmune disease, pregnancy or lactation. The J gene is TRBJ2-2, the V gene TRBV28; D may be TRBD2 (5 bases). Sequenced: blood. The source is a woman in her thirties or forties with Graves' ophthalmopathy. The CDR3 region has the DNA TGTGCCAGCAGGACTGGTTTCGGGGACACCGGGGAGCTGTTTTTT. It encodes CASRTGFGDTGELFF.